These T cell receptor beta chains were read from a single sample in a study of PD-1 blockade in classical Hodgkin lymphoma. The table came from immunoSEQ multiplex PCR; TCRdb's copy has only in-frame clones and leaves some out. The table includes 20,000 to 25,000 clones, around 80% detected once. The specimen comprised peripheral blood mononuclear cells (PBMCs), sampled before the fourth cycle of nivolumab. Source of these receptors: a human donor with classical Hodgkin lymphoma. Each CDR3 is given with its conserved first and last residue. The D gene is left open where the match is weak. A clone size is listed for some rows: how often the clone was seen (once, few, many), or a class if it is expanded.

j_call	v_call	clone_size	cdr3_length	d_call	cdr3_nt	cdr3_aa
TRBJ1-5	TRBV4-2	-	14	TRBD1	TGTGCCAGCAGCTACACAGGGGGCAATCAGCCCCAGCATTTT	CASSYTGGNQPQHF
TRBJ2-2	TRBV4-1	-	14	-	TGCGCCAGCAGCGAATACAGGGAGTCCGGGGAGCTGTTTTTT	CASSEYRESGELFF
TRBJ2-2	TRBV9	-	14	-	TGTGCCAGCAGCGTGGTCCCCGCGGGCGGGGAGCTGTTTTTT	CASSVVPAGGELFF
TRBJ1-1	TRBV11-2	-	16	-	TGTGCCAGCAGCTCCCCCCCTCCCACAACTGAGACTGAAGCTTTCTTT	CASSSPPPTTETEAFF
TRBJ1-5	TRBV15	-	15	TRBD1	TGTGCCACCAGCAGAGAACAGGGGTTTGATCAGCCCCAGCATTTT	CATSREQGFDQPQHF
TRBJ2-4	TRBV5-6	-	15	-	TGTGCCAGCAGCGGAGGGCCCCAGCTAACCGGCATTCAGTACTTC	CASSGGPQLTGIQYF
TRBJ2-1	TRBV7-3	-	13	-	TGTGCCAGCAGCCGCGACAGATACAATGAGCAGTTCTTC	CASSRDRYNEQFF
TRBJ1-4	TRBV27	-	16	TRBD1	TGTGCCAGCAGACCAACACCGGGACAGAGCAGTGAAAAACTGTTTTTT	CASRPTPGQSSEKLFF
TRBJ2-5	TRBV10-3	-	14	TRBD1	TGTGCCATCAGTGAGGGGACAGGGGCAGAGACCCAGTACTTC	CAISEGTGAETQYF
TRBJ2-5	TRBV4-2	-	15	-	TGTGCCAGCAGCACTCTCTGGATGCCACGAGAGACCCAGTACTTC	CASSTLWMPRETQYF
TRBJ1-6	TRBV6-5	few	14	TRBD1	TGTGCCAGCAGTACCGGACAGGGTGCTTCACCCCTCCACTTT	CASSTGQGASPLHF
TRBJ2-7	TRBV2	-	12	-	TGTGCCAGCCGGGACTCTCTCTACGAGCAGTACTTC	CASRDSLYEQYF
TRBJ2-5	TRBV5-6	-	15	-	TGTGCCAGCAGCATTCGACGGATGGGGCAAGAGACCCAGTACTTC	CASSIRRMGQETQYF
TRBJ2-5	TRBV30	-	13	TRBD1	TGTGCCTGGACAGGGGGATTCCAAGAGACCCAGTACTTC	CAWTGGFQETQYF
TRBJ2-5	TRBV18	-	12	-	TGTGCCAGCTCAAGCAGGGCGGAGACCCAGTACTTC	CASSSRAETQYF
TRBJ2-1	TRBV28	once	14	TRBD1	TGTGCCAGCAGAACAGGGGGTTGGTACAATGAGCAGTTCTTC	CASRTGGWYNEQFF
TRBJ2-1	TRBV11-2	-	14	-	TGTGCCAGCAGCCCCGCCGGGGAGGGGGGTGAGCAGTTCTTC	CASSPAGEGGEQFF
TRBJ2-2	TRBV18	-	15	-	TGTGCCAGCTCACCGTGGCGGGATTTCACCGGGGAGCTGTTTTTT	CASSPWRDFTGELFF
TRBJ2-2	TRBV29-1	-	14	-	TGCAGCTTTTCCGGACTGCAAGGGTCCGGGGAGCTGTTTTTT	CSFSGLQGSGELFF
TRBJ1-1	TRBV30	-	12	-	TGTGCCTGGAGTCCTGTTAACACTGAAGCTTTCTTT	CAWSPVNTEAFF
TRBJ2-5	TRBV5-1	-	15	-	TGCGCCAGCAGCCCCCAGACGACAGGACAAGAGACCCAGTACTTC	CASSPQTTGQETQYF
TRBJ2-5	TRBV9	-	14	-	TGTGCCAGCACGTCCCGGGACGGTTTTGGGACCCAGTACTTC	CASTSRDGFGTQYF
TRBJ1-5	TRBV5-5	-	16	-	TGTGCCAGCAGCTTCGGTATTGGGCTCAGCAATCAGCCCCAGCATTTT	CASSFGIGLSNQPQHF
TRBJ2-5	TRBV18	-	14	-	TGTGCCAGCTCACCACAACGGGGTTTGGAGACCCAGTACTTC	CASSPQRGLETQYF
TRBJ1-1	TRBV28	-	14	-	TGTGCCAGCACCCCCTGGACAGCTGGGACTGAAGCTTTCTTT	CASTPWTAGTEAFF
TRBJ2-3	TRBV2	-	15	-	TGTGCCAGCAGTCGACAGCTAAGGGGCGCAGATACGCAGTATTTT	CASSRQLRGADTQYF
TRBJ2-1	TRBV27	-	16	-	TGTGCCAGCACCCCCGCCAGGTGGGATCCCTACAATGAGCAGTTCTTC	CASTPARWDPYNEQFF
TRBJ2-2	TRBV7-8	-	18	TRBD2	TGTGCCAGCAGCCCCGAACGGACTAGTTGGGGTAACACCGGGGAGCTGTTTTTT	CASSPERTSWGNTGELFF
TRBJ2-5	TRBV5-1	-	14	-	TGCGCCAGCAGCACCTCCGCGAGGGTGGAGACCCAGTACTTC	CASSTSARVETQYF
TRBJ1-1	TRBV5-4	-	14	-	TGTGCCAGCAGCTTGGACAGGGATGACACTGAAGCTTTCTTT	CASSLDRDDTEAFF
TRBJ2-7	TRBV27	-	14	TRBD2	TGTGCCAGCAGTGGACTAGCGGGACCCTACGAGCAGTACTTC	CASSGLAGPYEQYF
TRBJ2-7	TRBV28	-	19	TRBD1	TGTGCCAGCAGTTTATCGGCAGGGGGCTTGCGGATGGCCCGGTACGAGCAGTACTTC	CASSLSAGGLRMARYEQYF
TRBJ2-5	TRBV7-8	-	14	-	TGTGCCAGCAGCCGAGCAGTGTACCAAGAGACCCAGTACTTC	CASSRAVYQETQYF
TRBJ2-2	TRBV6-5	few	15	TRBD2	TGTGCCAGCAGTTATGGGACGGGAGGGGTCGGGGAGCTGTTTTTT	CASSYGTGGVGELFF
TRBJ2-5	TRBV29-1	once	11	-	TGCAGCGGGACCGTTCAAGAGACCCAGTACTTC	CSGTVQETQYF